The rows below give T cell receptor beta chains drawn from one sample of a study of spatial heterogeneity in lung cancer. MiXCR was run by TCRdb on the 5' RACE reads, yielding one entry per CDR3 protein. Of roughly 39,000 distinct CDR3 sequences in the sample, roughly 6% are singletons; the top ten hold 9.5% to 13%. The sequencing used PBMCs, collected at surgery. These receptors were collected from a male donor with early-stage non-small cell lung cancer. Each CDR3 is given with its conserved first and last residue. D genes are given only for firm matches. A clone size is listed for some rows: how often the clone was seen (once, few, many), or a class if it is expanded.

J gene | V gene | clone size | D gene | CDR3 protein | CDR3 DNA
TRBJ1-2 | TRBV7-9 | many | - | CASSRTENYGYTF | TGTGCCAGCAGCCGGACGGAAAACTATGGCTACACCTTC
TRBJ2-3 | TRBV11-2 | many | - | CASSFLPGTQYF | TGTGCCAGCAGCTTCCTCCCGGGGACGCAGTATTTT
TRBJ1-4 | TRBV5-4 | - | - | CASSAQNEGTNEKLFF | TGTGCCAGCAGCGCCCAAAATGAGGGAACTAATGAAAAACTGTTTTTT
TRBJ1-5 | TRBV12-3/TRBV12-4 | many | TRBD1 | CASSTGQGENQPQHF | TGTGCCAGCAGTACGGGACAGGGGGAGAATCAGCCCCAGCATTTT
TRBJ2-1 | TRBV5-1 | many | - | CASRPLPNNEQFF | TGCGCCAGCAGACCCCTCCCCAACAATGAGCAGTTCTTC
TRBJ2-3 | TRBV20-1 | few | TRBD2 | CSARGGWGSDTQYF | TGCAGTGCTCGGGGGGGGTGGGGCTCAGATACGCAGTATTTT
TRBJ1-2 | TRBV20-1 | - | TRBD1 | CSASPDRVGGGYTF | TGCAGTGCTAGCCCAGACAGGGTGGGAGGTGGCTACACCTTC
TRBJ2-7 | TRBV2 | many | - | CASSVLGSILYEQYF | TGTGCCAGCAGTGTTCTAGGCTCTATCCTCTACGAGCAGTACTTC
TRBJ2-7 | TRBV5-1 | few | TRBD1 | CASSTKTGVGNEQYF | TGCGCCAGCAGCACTAAAACAGGGGTCGGCAACGAGCAGTACTTC
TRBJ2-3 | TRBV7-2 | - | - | CASSLVPGTSTDTQYF | TGTGCCAGCAGCTTAGTCCCTGGGACTAGCACAGATACGCAGTATTTT
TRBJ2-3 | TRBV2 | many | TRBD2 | CASSPVAGGADTQYF | TGTGCCAGCAGTCCTGTAGCGGGGGGGGCAGATACGCAGTATTTT
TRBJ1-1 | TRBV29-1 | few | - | CSVPQGSFNTEAFF | TGCAGCGTTCCACAGGGCAGTTTTAACACTGAAGCTTTCTTT
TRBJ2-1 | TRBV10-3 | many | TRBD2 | CAISESIAGEQFF | TGTGCCATCAGTGAGTCGATAGCGGGGGAGCAGTTCTTC
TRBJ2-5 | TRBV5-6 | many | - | CASSLGTERIGETQYF | TGTGCCAGCAGCTTGGGCACAGAAAGGATTGGAGAGACCCAGTACTTC
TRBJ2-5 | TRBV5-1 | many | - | CASSRLGGQETQYF | TGCGCCAGCAGCCGGCTGGGTGGTCAAGAGACCCAGTACTTC
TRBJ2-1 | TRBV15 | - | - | CATSRVGGGRGEQFF | TGTGCCACCAGCAGAGTAGGGGGGGGGCGTGGTGAGCAGTTCTTC
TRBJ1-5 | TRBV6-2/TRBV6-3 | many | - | CASRPGRINQPQHF | TGTGCCAGCAGACCGGGACGGATCAATCAGCCCCAGCATTTT
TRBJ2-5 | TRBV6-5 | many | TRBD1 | CASSGQGETQYF | TGTGCCAGCAGCGGACAGGGGGAGACCCAGTACTTC
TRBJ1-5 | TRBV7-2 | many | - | CASSLAHQPQHF | TGTGCCAGCAGCTTAGCGCATCAGCCCCAGCATTTT
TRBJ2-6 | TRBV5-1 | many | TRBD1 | CASSQGALGANVLTF | TGCGCCAGCAGCCAGGGGGCGCTTGGGGCCAACGTCCTGACTTTC
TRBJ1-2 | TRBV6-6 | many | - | CASSSAGTNNYGYTF | TGTGCCAGCAGTTCCGCGGGCACAAATAACTATGGCTACACCTTC
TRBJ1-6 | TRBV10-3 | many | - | CAISDRSKDSPLHF | TGTGCCATCAGTGACCGGAGTAAGGATTCACCCCTCCACTTT
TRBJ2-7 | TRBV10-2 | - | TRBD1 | CASSTGGTGLHEQYF | TGCGCCAGCAGTACTGGAGGGACAGGTCTCCACGAGCAGTACTTC